Below are 18 T cell receptor beta chains sequenced from a single sample in a study of blood T cell repertoires in COVID-19. Method: immunoSEQ multiplex PCR; TCRdb's copy keeps in-frame clones and lacks some. The sample carries roughly 140,000 clones, 75% to 85% recorded once. Material: peripheral blood. The receptor source for this set is a woman in her fifties or sixties with acute or convalescent COVID-19.

This clone has just one count. The V gene is TRBV2, the J gene TRBJ1-6; maybe TRBD1 (5 bases). Germline-derived CDR1 and CDR2 are SNHLY and FYNNEI. The CDR3 sequence is 11 residues long. Deletions cut 10 bases from V and 8 bases from J, with 9 bases between. CDR3 nucleotide sequence: TGTGCCATCGGGGGGGATTCACCCCTCCACTTT. Its translation: CAIGGDSPLHF.

The chain joins TRBV28 to TRBJ1-5, with 10 bases matching TRBD1. The trim removed 1 base at V and 0 bases at J, leaving 6 bases unmatched. CDR1 and CDR2 (germline): MDHEN, SYDVKM. The CDR3 totals 18 residues. Written as DNA, the CDR3 is TGTGCCAGCAGTTTATTTGGGACAGGGGCGAGTAGCAATCAGCCCCAGCATTTT. It is translated as CASSLFGTGASSNQPQHF.

The V call is TRBV6-6, the J call TRBJ1-5; D possibly corresponds to TRBD1 (5 bases). Germline CDR1 and CDR2: MNHNY and SVGAGI (reference sequence). Trimming shortened V by 2 bases and J by 7 bases, and 12 bases separated the two germline ends. The CDR3 runs to 14 residues. CDR3 coding DNA: TGTGCCAGCAGTTACGTGGCAGGGCACCAGCCCCAGCATTTT. Translated, it gives CASSYVAGHQPQHF.

This chain joins TRBV7-2 and TRBJ1-5, with 7 bases fitting TRBD1. This CDR3 is built from 19 residues. Unmatched junction bases numbered 16, after V lost 5 bases and J lost 0 bases. Germline V CDR1 and CDR2: SGHTA, FQGNSA. Written as DNA, the CDR3 is TGTGCCAGCAGCAAACGTACCCAGGGGGTAACATATAGCAATCAGCCCCAGCATTTT. This translates into CASSKRTQGVTYSNQPQHF.

V and J are TRBV7-9 and TRBJ1-5, with D unclear. V was shortened by 5 bases and J by 5 bases, with 7 bases between the two germline ends. This CDR3 spans 12 amino acids. Germline V lookup: CDR1 SEHNR, CDR2 FQNEAQ (reference sequence). Written as DNA, the CDR3 is TGTGCCAGCAGCCGGGAAGATCAGCCCCAGCATTTT. This translates into CASSREDQPQHF. The full variable domain, rest sourced from reference TRBV7-9 and TRBJ1-5, is DTGVSQNPRHKITKRGQNVTFRCDPISEHNRLYWYRQTLGQGPEFLTYFQNEAQLEKSRLLSDRFSAERPKGSFSTLEIQRTEQGDSAMYLCASSREDQPQHFGDGTRLSIL.

The chain links TRBV5-1 to TRBJ1-2, with D possibly TRBD1 on 6 matching bases. CDR3 length: 15 residues. Trimming took off 5 bases at V and 6 bases at J, with 20 bases between the two ends. From germline, CDR1 is SGHRS and CDR2 YFSETQ. This chain's CDR3 is CASRIQGRTSDGYTF. The CDR3 coding sequence is TGCGCCAGCAGAATACAGGGCAGGACTTCCGATGGCTACACCTTC.

The chain combines TRBV5-4 with TRBJ1-2; D gene uncertain. The V and J ends lost 4 bases and 4 bases respectively, with 17 bases between them. The CDR3 runs 15 residues. Looked up from germline, CDR1 is SGHNT and CDR2 is YYREEE (reference sequence). For the CDR3, the DNA is TGTGCCAGCAGCCTTGGAGACGGATCCGGCTATGGCTACACCTTC. It codes for CASSLGDGSGYGYTF. Based on the CDR3 plus reference TRBV5-4 and TRBJ1-2, the full variable domain is ETGVTQSPTHLIKTRGQQVTLRCSSQSGHNTVSWYQQALGQGPQFIFQYYREEENGRGNFPPRFSGLQFPNYSSELNVNALELDDSALYLCASSLGDGSGYGYTFGSGTRLTVV.

With regard to this clone: The sample has other DNA sequences that encode this CDR3 too. The chain recombines TRBV27 with TRBJ1-6, with a tentative D call TRBD1 (5 bases). This CDR3 is built from 13 residues. CDR1 and CDR2 from the germline V gene are MNHEY and SMNVEV (reference sequence). The ends were cut back, 5 bases at V and 10 bases at J, with 12 bases in the middle. DNA of the CDR3: TGTGCCAGCAGTAGCCGGGACTACTCACCCCTCCACTTT. Translated: CASSSRDYSPLHF.

The V gene is TRBV7-2, the J gene TRBJ1-1, with D perhaps matching TRBD1 (5 bases). The V end was cut by 6 bases, the J end by 7 bases, with 9 bases between. Germline loops: CDR1 SGHTA, CDR2 FQGNSA. The CDR3 totals 11 residues. The CDR3, as DNA: TGTGCCAGCAGTTCGACAGTTGAAGCTTTCTTT. Its protein is CASSSTVEAFF.

The chain links TRBV7-2 to TRBJ2-7, with 9 bases lining up with TRBD1. The CDR3 is made up of 13 amino acids. The germline CDR1 and CDR2 sequences are SGHTA and FQGNSA. V was pared by 5 bases and J by 6 bases, with 5 bases of the junction left unmatched. The chain's CDR3 is CASSAWTGAEQYF. CDR3 bases: TGTGCCAGCAGCGCCTGGACAGGGGCCGAGCAGTACTTC.

The chain uses TRBV19 and TRBJ2-5, with 7 bases matching TRBD2. Trimming at V came to 3 bases and at J to 4 bases, leaving 8 bases not matched to a gene. Germline-derived CDR1 and CDR2 are LNHDA and SQIVND (reference sequence). The CDR3 has 15 amino acids. Written as DNA, the CDR3 is TGTGCCAGTAGTATCCGCGGGGGAAGTGGAGAGACCCAGTACTTC. Its translation is CASSIRGGSGETQYF.

The rearrangement joins TRBV7-8 to TRBJ2-1; D gene uncertain. The CDR3 is made up of 13 amino acids. Per germline, CDR1 SGHVS and CDR2 FQNEAQ. V was cut by 5 bases and J by 9 bases, with 14 bases left in between. Written as DNA, the CDR3 is TGTGCCAGCAGCCACCATGAGGTGGGTGAGCAGTTCTTC. Encoded protein: CASSHHEVGEQFF.

This clone came up a few times. The V and J genes are TRBV5-1 and TRBJ1-1; 7 bases are a match to TRBD1. J was trimmed by 3 bases and V by 4 bases; bases with no gene match: 9. This CDR3 spans 15 amino acids. Germline CDR1 reads SGHRS; CDR2 reads YFSETQ. The CDR3 sequence: CASSLITGEYTEAFF. CDR3 coding DNA: TGCGCCAGCAGCCTAATAACAGGGGAGTACACTGAAGCTTTCTTT.

V usage is TRBV14 and J usage is TRBJ2-7; the D gene is possibly TRBD2 (5 bases). The V gene's germline CDR1 is SGHDN and CDR2 FVKESK. V was cut by 0 bases and J by 1 base, with 10 bases left in between. The CDR3 loop spans 15 amino acids. CDR3 DNA sequence: TGTGCCAGCAGCCAAGAGGCTGGACTGTCCTACGAGCAGTACTTC. Protein product: CASSQEAGLSYEQYF. The full variable domain, in which reference TRBV14 and TRBJ2-7 provide the parts outside the CDR3, is EAGVTQFPSHSVIEKGQTVTLRCDPISGHDNLYWYRRVMGKEIKFLLHFVKESKQDESGMPNNRFLAERTGGTYSTLKVQPAELEDSGVYFCASSQEAGLSYEQYFGPGTRLTVT.

The gene calls are TRBV10-3 and TRBJ1-5, with TRBD1 as a possible D gene (6 bases). Per the germline V gene, CDR1 is ENHRY and CDR2 is SYGVKD. Trimming shortened V by 6 bases and J by 3 bases, and 15 bases separated the two germline ends. The CDR3 totals 15 residues. This CDR3 is CAISDGQSINQPQHF. The CDR3 coding sequence is TGTGCCATCAGCGACGGACAGAGCATCAATCAGCCCCAGCATTTT.

The V gene is TRBV6-2 or TRBV6-3, the J gene TRBJ1-2; TRBD1 aligns across 7 bases. The germline CDR1 and CDR2 sequences are MNHEY and SVGEGT. The CDR3 is made up of 14 amino acids. Trimming cost V 5 bases and J 5 bases; bases outside gene matches: 8. CDR3 sequence (DNA): TGTGCCAGCAGTGGCCCGGACAGGAGTTATGGCTACACCTTC. Protein product: CASSGPDRSYGYTF.

The genes are TRBV5-1 and TRBJ2-1; 9 bases map to TRBD2. The V and J ends lost 4 bases and 4 bases, in that order; junction bases with no gene match: 12. Germline V gives CDR1 SGHRS, CDR2 YFSETQ. CDR3 length: 17 residues. CDR3 sequence (DNA): TGCGCCAGCAGCCGTGCGCCCGCGGGGGGGGGTTACAATGAGCAGTTCTTC. Its translation: CASSRAPAGGGYNEQFF.

The chain links TRBV27 to TRBJ2-7, with no clear D. The germline V gene has CDR1 MNHEY and CDR2 SMNVEV (reference sequence). CDR3 length: 12 amino acids. V lost 6 bases and J lost 7, with 13 bases in between. The CDR3 DNA sequence: TGTGCCAGCAGCCCTCCTCAGTCGGAGCAGTACTTC. Protein sequence: CASSPPQSEQYF.